The present TCR beta chain was sequenced within a study of shared clonotypes between healthy human individuals. Whole-study results and caveats: Represented diversity, genetic and exposure-history alike, was limited by few donors.

With regard to this clone: Antigen: not known.

Measured with immunoSEQ multiplex PCR; TCRdb has only the in-frame clones, and not every one. The sample gives over a million clones, approximately 80% of which show up once; approximately 0.5% is in the top ten. The CDR3 runs 16 residues. J was trimmed by 6 bases and V by 5 bases; bases with no gene match: 11. Germline CDR1 reads SEHNR; CDR2 reads FQNEAQ (reference sequence). The material sequenced was memory CD4+ T cells from PBMCs. Indicated subset: CD45RA-negative fraction. This sequence was found in a young man in good health. Some clones in this sample may be carry-over from other donors' samples. The V gene is TRBV7-9, the J gene TRBJ2-2; 8 bases agree with TRBD2. The CDR3 DNA follows: TGTGCCAGCAGCCCCAACCGGGGGGGCGTTGCCGGGGAGCTGTTTTTT. It yields the protein CASSPNRGGVAGELFF.